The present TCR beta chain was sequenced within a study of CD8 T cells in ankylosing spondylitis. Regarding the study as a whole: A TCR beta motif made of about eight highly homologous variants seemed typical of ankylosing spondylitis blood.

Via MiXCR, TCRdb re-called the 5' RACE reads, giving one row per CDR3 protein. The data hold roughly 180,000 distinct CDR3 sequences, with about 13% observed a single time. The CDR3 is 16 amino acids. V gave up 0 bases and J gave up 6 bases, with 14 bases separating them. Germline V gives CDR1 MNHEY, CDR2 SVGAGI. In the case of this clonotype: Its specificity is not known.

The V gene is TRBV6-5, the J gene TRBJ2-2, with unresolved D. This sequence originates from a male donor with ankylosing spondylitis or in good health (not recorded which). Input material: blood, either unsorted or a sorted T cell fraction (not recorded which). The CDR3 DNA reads TGTGCCAGCAGTTACTCGATAGCAGGTCCGTCCGGGGAGCTGTTTTTT. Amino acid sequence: CASSYSIAGPSGELFF.